This record covers a single TCR beta chain. This clonotype was counted between two and nine times. What this receptor recognizes is not known. The record has no base qualities; no much larger clone is one base away. The record originates from a study of T cells in Graves' hyperthyroidism and ophthalmopathy (dated by TCRdb to the late 2010s). Broadly, across the study: Peripheral blood was collected at initial diagnosis, before any treatment. After sampling, hyperthyroidism patients received methimazole starting at 30 mg daily, and ophthalmopathy patients received high-dose intravenous methylprednisolone. The roughly 100 discovery patients were randomly divided into training and test sets at a 7:3 ratio. According to the paper, TCR Vbeta CDR3 sequencing was carried out on 135 peripheral blood samples, which came from approximately 43 ophthalmopathy, some 73 hyperthyroidism and around 17 progressor patients. The study also compared thyroid tissue and blood T-cell repertoires from about 6 Graves' hyperthyroidism patients. To identify TCR V-J signatures that set the groups apart, the researchers used a discovery cohort of about a hundred patients, made up of 40 to 45 with Graves' ophthalmopathy and some 58 with stable Graves' hyperthyroidism. Prospective prediction of ophthalmopathy was tested in an independent validation cohort consisting of some 18 hyperthyroidism patients and approximately 16 patients who later progressed to ophthalmopathy. Broad study findings and their caveats: Sample size was not statistically predetermined, and investigators were not blinded to group allocation. In validation, the model predicted progression to ophthalmopathy with around 71% sensitivity and about 73% specificity, a median of 6.5 months before onset. A 13 V-J signature model separated ophthalmopathy from stable hyperthyroidism, with about 90% sensitivity and roughly 82% specificity in cross-validation and 80%/75% in testing. Most expanded thyroid clonotypes (frequency above 0.001) were also found in blood, which suggests that blood repertoires may mirror thyroid immune responses.

Ophthalmopathy patients had moderately to severely active disease, with a Clinical Activity Score of 3 or more, a NOSPECS grade of 4 or more, and a disease duration of less than 3 months. Exclusion was applied to patients with uncontrolled infections, other autoimmune diseases, pregnancy or lactation. Diagnoses relied on clinical symptoms, serum thyroxine and TRAb, thyroid ultrasound and orbital computed tomography. PBMCs were isolated from more than 8 ml of fresh peripheral blood by Ficoll-Paque density gradient centrifugation. Trizol reagent was used to extract total RNA, and RNA quality was then checked on an Agilent 2100 Bioanalyzer. TCR beta CDR3 regions were amplified from RNA transcripts. For the first round of RT-PCR on the TCR CDR3, the HTBI primer set was used together with the Qiagen OneStep RT-PCR kit. Libraries were constructed in a second round of multiplex PCR, after which size selection and purification were carried out. The libraries were sequenced on an Illumina HiSeq2000 using paired-end 100 bp reads. The paper's data handling went like this. SOAPnuke was used to process the raw data, throwing out any read that contained adapters or uncalled bases, had a mean Phred below 15, or lacked an exact constant-primer or identifier match. COPE v1.2.5 was used to merge high-quality paired reads, and clonotypes were defined as unique nucleotide sequences. MiTCR v1.1 was used to align the clonotypes against IMGT TRBV, TRBD and TRBJ reference segments. The analysis included only V-J combinations with a frequency above 0.0001, which together covered 99% to 99.2% of the repertoires. A TCS score was defined as the ratio between F50 (clonal expansion) and ExV (chaos), using BLOSUM62-based TCRdist between CDR3 peptides within each V-J. Welch's t-statistics and random forest reduced 514 V-J features to 10 to 15, which were used in a naive Bayes classifier (R e1071). Through fastp at Q25 and MiXCR, TCRdb rebuilt clones from the public reads, retaining in-frame beta chains. CDR3 protein duplicates are merged, each entry listing the most common genes and DNA. TCRdb assigned the V and J calls; the authors' analysis was not used. This sample lists around 600,000 distinct CDR3 sequences; 15% to 20% were detected once. The ten most abundant clones make up around 3.5% of the sample.

From its cysteine to its phenylalanine, the CDR3 spans 16 amino acids. The DNA shown is the 48-base CDR3, in frame from base 1. The CDR1 and CDR2 encoded by the germline V gene are SNHLY and FYNNEI. Relative to germline, V is missing 7 bases and J is missing 1 base, with 9 bases of the junction outside any gene match. The sequence joins TRBV2 to TRBJ2-2, with TRBD2 matching 7 junction bases. What was sequenced was blood. The clonotype comes from a woman in her thirties or forties with Graves' ophthalmopathy. CDR3 protein: CASKRAGTKNTGELFF. The nucleotide sequence is TGTGCCAGCAAACGTGCCGGGACTAAGAACACCGGGGAGCTGTTTTTT.